These 17 T cell receptor beta chains were all obtained from the same sample, sequenced in a study of blood T cell repertoires in COVID-19. Profiled with immunoSEQ multiplex PCR; TCRdb holds only in-frame clones, not every one. The sample records some 110,000 clones, 84% being singletons. Sequencing was carried out using PBMCs or T cells enriched from blood (not recorded which). Every receptor here comes from a woman in her 30s who had recovered from COVID-19.

V and J are TRBV11-2 and TRBJ1-6; 7 nucleotides agree with TRBD1. The CDR3 is made up of 15 amino acids. The V segment lost 5 bases and the J segment 7 bases; nucleotides outside the gene matches: 8. Germline V CDR1 and CDR2: SGHAT, FQNNGV. CDR3 in amino acids: CASSPRQGGNSPLHF. The CDR3 region has the DNA TGTGCCAGCAGCCCCCGACAGGGAGGAAATTCACCCCTCCACTTT.

The V and J genes are TRBV11-2 and TRBJ2-2; weak D call: TRBD2 (6 bases). The CDR3 contains 16 residues. Germline assignment: CDR1 SGHAT and CDR2 FQNNGV. The germline V and J ends were trimmed by 7 bases and 0 bases, with 15 bases remaining between them. The CDR3 DNA follows: TGTGCCAGCACCAAAGGGGCTAGCGCGAACACCGGGGAGCTGTTTTTT. As protein: CASTKGASANTGELFF.

The chain joins TRBV5-1 to TRBJ1-2; 11 positions agree with TRBD1. V dropped 5 bases and J dropped 6; count of bases not matched to a gene: 6. CDR1 and CDR2 (germline): SGHRS, YFSETQ. This CDR3 is built from 14 residues. Here the CDR3 DNA reads TGCGCCAGCAGGCGGACAGGGGGCGAGGATGGCTACACCTTC. Translated, it gives CASRRTGGEDGYTF. Full variable domain (rest looked up from reference TRBV5-1 and TRBJ1-2): KAGVTQTPRYLIKTRGQQVTLSCSPISGHRSVSWYQQTPGQGLQFLFEYFSETQRNKGNFPGRFSGRQFSNSRSEMNVSTLELGDSALYLCASRRTGGEDGYTFGSGTRLTVV.

The chain employs TRBV7-2 and TRBJ2-1; possibly TRBD2 for D (6 bases). The CDR3 runs to 16 residues. The germline V and J ends were trimmed by 2 bases and 1 base, with 12 bases remaining between them. Germline V gene sequence: CDR1 SGHTA, CDR2 FQGNSA. The CDR3 spells CASSLTYGSSYNEQFF. The CDR3 DNA follows: TGTGCCAGCAGCTTAACATACGGGAGTTCCTACAATGAGCAGTTCTTC.

The rearrangement joins TRBV5-8 to TRBJ2-1; D gene unclear. Trimming removed 0 bases from V and 2 bases from J, with 9 bases in between. Germline V lookup: CDR1 SGHTS, CDR2 YDEGEE. The CDR3 length is 15 residues. This CDR3 is CASSLAGSAYNEQFF. CDR3 DNA: TGTGCCAGCAGCTTGGCCGGAAGCGCCTACAATGAGCAGTTCTTC.

V and J are TRBV28 and TRBJ1-2; 9 nucleotides line up with TRBD1. This CDR3 comprises 14 residues. V gave up 3 bases and J gave up 4 bases; unmatched junction bases: 3. Germline CDR1 reads MDHEN; CDR2 reads SYDVKM. The CDR3 here is CASSLGTGPYGYTF. CDR3 coding DNA: TGTGCCAGCAGTTTGGGGACAGGGCCCTATGGCTACACCTTC.

The chain recombines TRBV7-2 with TRBJ2-7; D is perhaps TRBD1 (6 bases). V was clipped by 4 bases and J by 3 bases, with 13 bases between them. This CDR3 region has 14 residues. Germline V gene lookup returns CDR1 SGHTA and CDR2 FQGNSA. This CDR3 reads CASSSDRLYYEQYF. CDR3 DNA sequence: TGTGCCAGCAGCTCCGACAGGTTATACTACGAGCAGTACTTC.

This clone has more than one count but fewer than ten. This sequence joins TRBV4-1 and TRBJ2-3; 8 nucleotides align to TRBD1. CDR1 is MGHRA and CDR2 is YSYEKL in the germline V gene. This CDR3 is built from 15 residues. Trimming at V came to 3 bases and at J to 1 base, leaving 3 bases not matched to a gene. The chain's CDR3 is CASSQPTGGTDTQYF. In DNA, the CDR3 is TGCGCCAGCAGCCAGCCGACAGGGGGCACAGATACGCAGTATTTT.

The DNA of the CDR3 is TGCGCCAGCACCCCGTCGACAGGGCTTGGCTACACCTTC. Translation gives CASTPSTGLGYTF. This chain joins TRBV5-1 and TRBJ1-2, with TRBD1 identical over 7 bases. Germline CDR1 reads SGHRS; CDR2 reads YFSETQ. The J segment lost 7 bases and the V segment lost 6 bases, leaving 9 bases of the junction unmatched. The CDR3 contains 13 residues.

CDR3 loop: CASSLGQSNSPLHF. The CDR3 nucleotides read TGTGCCAGCAGCTTGGGACAGAGTAATTCACCCCTCCACTTT. The chain is built from TRBV7-2 and TRBJ1-6, with 7 nucleotides matching TRBD1. J was trimmed by 6 bases and V by 3 bases; bases with no gene match: 2. The germline gives CDR1 SGHTA, CDR2 FQGNSA. CDR3 size: 14 residues.

The chain uses TRBV7-8 and TRBJ2-7; D remains unclear. With 5 bases removed from V and 3 bases from J, the gap between germline ends came to 5 bases. The CDR3 has 11 amino acids. Germline CDR1 reads SGHVS; CDR2 reads FQNEAQ. DNA for the CDR3: TGTGCCAGCAGCCGCCGCTACGAGCAGTACTTC. Protein: CASSRRYEQYF.

The V and J genes are TRBV5-1 and TRBJ2-3, with D tentatively TRBD1 (6 bases). The germline V gene has CDR1 SGHRS and CDR2 YFSETQ. CDR3 size: 15 residues. V lost 1 base and J lost 7, with 16 bases in between. As DNA, the CDR3 is TGCGCCAGCAGCTTGCAACAGGGTGGGGGTTATACGCAGTATTTT. Translated: CASSLQQGGGYTQYF.

This clone was detected once. J is TRBJ1-1 and V is TRBV27, with D perhaps TRBD1 (5 bases). Germline CDR1 MNHEY, CDR2 SMNVEV (reference sequence). This CDR3 spans 15 amino acids. The V end was cut by 6 bases, the J end by 1 base, with 15 bases between. In nucleotides, the CDR3 is TGTGCCAGCAGCGCAGGGAACTCAAGGAACACTGAAGCTTTCTTT. It is translated as CASSAGNSRNTEAFF.

V gene TRBV4-1 combines with J gene TRBJ2-7; a weak D match, TRBD2 (5 bases). Trimming shortened V by 0 bases and J by 6 bases, and 18 bases separated the two germline ends. Looked up from germline, CDR1 is MGHRA and CDR2 is YSYEKL. The CDR3 is made up of 16 amino acids. The CDR3: CASSQDKRLRTSEQYF. The CDR3 DNA is TGCGCCAGCAGCCAAGATAAACGACTCAGAACTAGCGAGCAGTACTTC.

The DNA of the CDR3 is TGTGCCAGCAGCCGACAGGGGAGGGACGCTGAAAAACTGTTTTTT. Encoded protein: CASSRQGRDAEKLFF. V usage is TRBV2 and J usage is TRBJ1-4; TRBD1 matches at 8 bases. The V gene's germline CDR1 is SNHLY and CDR2 FYNNEI. CDR3 size: 15 residues. V shed 6 bases and J 7 bases; nucleotides not matched to a gene: 10. The full variable domain, rest sourced from reference TRBV2 and TRBJ1-4, is EPEVTQTPSHQVTQMGQEVILRCVPISNHLYFYWYRQILGQKVEFLVSFYNNEISEKSEIFDDQFSVERPDGSNFTLKIRSTKLEDSAMYFCASSRQGRDAEKLFFGSGTQLSVL.

The chain uses TRBV19 and TRBJ1-1, with TRBD1 identical over 7 bases. CDR1 LNHDA and CDR2 SQIVND come from the germline V gene (reference sequence). V lost 6 bases and J lost 4; bases outside the gene matches: 11. The CDR3 has 15 residues. The CDR3 DNA reads as TGTGCCAGTAGGACAGGGTTCGAGTGGAGCACTGAAGCTTTCTTT. This sequence encodes CASRTGFEWSTEAFF.

This chain links TRBV7-2 with TRBJ2-3; TRBD2 agrees at 16 bases. This CDR3 comprises 15 residues. CDR1 and CDR2 from the germline V gene are SGHTA and FQGNSA. V trimming: 3 bases; J trimming: 8 bases; junction bases outside the gene matches: 2. The CDR3 loop is CASSLGLAGGGTQYF. The CDR3 bases are TGTGCCAGCAGCTTGGGACTAGCGGGAGGGGGTACGCAGTATTTT.